These T cell receptor beta chains were read from a single sample in a study of shared clonotypes between healthy human individuals. Here immunoSEQ multiplex PCR was the method, and the copy in TCRdb shows in-frame clones only, minus some. Of roughly 1,000,000 clones in the sample, more than 75% were seen once. Input material: memory CD4+ T cells from PBMCs. All receptors derive from a man aged 18 to 30 in good health. Some clones in this sample may be carry-over from other donors' samples. Both conserved end residues are part of each CDR3. The D gene is left open where the match is weak. Some rows have no size entry. The others give once, few or many, or a class for an expanded clone.

j_call: TRBJ1-1; d_call: -; cdr3_length: 12; v_call: TRBV12-5; clone_size: few; cdr3_nt: TGTGCTAGTGGCTACGACAGATCTGAAGCTTTCTTT; cdr3_aa: CASGYDRSEAFF
j_call: TRBJ2-7; d_call: TRBD1; cdr3_length: 15; v_call: TRBV9; clone_size: -; cdr3_nt: TGTGCCAGCAGCGTACGGCCAACAGGGGTCCACGAGCAGTACTTC; cdr3_aa: CASSVRPTGVHEQYF
j_call: TRBJ2-7; d_call: TRBD2; cdr3_length: 19; v_call: TRBV11-2; clone_size: -; cdr3_nt: TGTGCCAGCAGCTTAGACCCCAGTGTGCGGGAGGGGCGTAGGTACGAGCAGTACTTC; cdr3_aa: CASSLDPSVREGRRYEQYF
j_call: TRBJ2-4; d_call: -; cdr3_length: 15; v_call: TRBV19; clone_size: few; cdr3_nt: TGTGCCAGTAGTACCGCAAGGGAAGCCAAAAACATTCAGTACTTC; cdr3_aa: CASSTAREAKNIQYF
j_call: TRBJ1-3; d_call: -; cdr3_length: 12; v_call: TRBV29-1; clone_size: -; cdr3_nt: TGCAGCGTTGCCCTTTCTGGAAACACCATATATTTT; cdr3_aa: CSVALSGNTIYF
j_call: TRBJ1-1; d_call: TRBD1; cdr3_length: 13; v_call: TRBV2; clone_size: -; cdr3_nt: TGTGCCAGCAGCCGGGACAGGAACACTGAAGCTTTCTTT; cdr3_aa: CASSRDRNTEAFF
j_call: TRBJ2-3; d_call: TRBD2; cdr3_length: 15; v_call: TRBV7-6; clone_size: -; cdr3_nt: TGTGCCAGCAGCTTAGTTCGGGAGGGGGGAGATACGCAGTATTTT; cdr3_aa: CASSLVREGGDTQYF
j_call: TRBJ2-3; d_call: -; cdr3_length: 14; v_call: TRBV14; clone_size: -; cdr3_nt: TGTGCCAGCAGCCAAGAACGAAGTACAGATACGCAGTATTTT; cdr3_aa: CASSQERSTDTQYF
j_call: TRBJ1-3; d_call: TRBD1; cdr3_length: 17; v_call: TRBV4-1; clone_size: few; cdr3_nt: TGCGCCAGCAGCCAGTATTTCATGGACAGGATTGGAAACACCATATATTTT; cdr3_aa: CASSQYFMDRIGNTIYF
j_call: TRBJ1-1; d_call: -; cdr3_length: 15; v_call: TRBV5-1; clone_size: -; cdr3_nt: TGCGCCAGCAGCTCGTGGCCAGGGATGAACACTGAAGCTTTCTTT; cdr3_aa: CASSSWPGMNTEAFF
j_call: TRBJ2-7; d_call: TRBD1; cdr3_length: 14; v_call: TRBV18; clone_size: -; cdr3_nt: TGTGCCAGCTCGCCTGGGACAGGGGGCGGCGAGCAGTACTTC; cdr3_aa: CASSPGTGGGEQYF
j_call: TRBJ2-7; d_call: -; cdr3_length: 13; v_call: TRBV5-1; clone_size: -; cdr3_nt: TGCGCCACCCAACCGGACGGCTCCTACGAGCAGTACTTC; cdr3_aa: CATQPDGSYEQYF
j_call: TRBJ1-4; d_call: -; cdr3_length: 16; v_call: TRBV28; clone_size: -; cdr3_nt: TGTGCCAGCAGTTTACCCCGGACCTTCGGAGGTGGAAAACTGTTTTTT; cdr3_aa: CASSLPRTFGGGKLFF
j_call: TRBJ2-4; d_call: -; cdr3_length: 13; v_call: TRBV5-4; clone_size: -; cdr3_nt: TGTGCCATCGAAGGGGATTTCAAAAACATTCAGTACTTC; cdr3_aa: CAIEGDFKNIQYF
j_call: TRBJ1-5; d_call: -; cdr3_length: 16; v_call: TRBV14; clone_size: many; cdr3_nt: TGTGCCAGCAGCCAGCTGCCCAGGAGGACTTATCAGCCCCAGCATTTT; cdr3_aa: CASSQLPRRTYQPQHF
j_call: TRBJ2-1; d_call: -; cdr3_length: 15; v_call: TRBV18; clone_size: -; cdr3_nt: TGTGCCAGCTCAAATACAGGGAGCTCCTACAATGAGCAGTTCTTC; cdr3_aa: CASSNTGSSYNEQFF
j_call: TRBJ2-1; d_call: TRBD2; cdr3_length: 17; v_call: TRBV15; clone_size: once; cdr3_nt: TGTGCCACCAGCGGCCAACTAGCGGGAGGCGCCTACAATGAGCAGTTCTTC; cdr3_aa: CATSGQLAGGAYNEQFF
j_call: TRBJ2-7; d_call: TRBD2; cdr3_length: 14; v_call: TRBV7-2; clone_size: -; cdr3_nt: TGTGCCAGCAGCGTACTAGCGGGATTGGGCGAGCAGTACTTC; cdr3_aa: CASSVLAGLGEQYF
j_call: TRBJ2-1; d_call: -; cdr3_length: 13; v_call: TRBV7-9; clone_size: -; cdr3_nt: TGTGCCAGCAGCTTAGTTAGTATGGGTGAGCAGTTCTTC; cdr3_aa: CASSLVSMGEQFF
j_call: TRBJ2-7; d_call: -; cdr3_length: 13; v_call: TRBV28; clone_size: -; cdr3_nt: TGTGCCAGCAATCCAGGAAGCTCCTACGAGCAGTACTTC; cdr3_aa: CASNPGSSYEQYF
j_call: TRBJ2-1; d_call: -; cdr3_length: 15; v_call: TRBV29-1; clone_size: -; cdr3_nt: TGCAGCGTCGAGACGGGACCAAGCTCCTACAATGAGCAGTTCTTC; cdr3_aa: CSVETGPSSYNEQFF
j_call: TRBJ1-4; d_call: -; cdr3_length: 14; v_call: TRBV5-1; clone_size: -; cdr3_nt: TGCGCCAGCAGCTTGTCGGGGGCGGATGAAAAACTGTTTTTT; cdr3_aa: CASSLSGADEKLFF
j_call: TRBJ2-1; d_call: TRBD2; cdr3_length: 17; v_call: TRBV5-6; clone_size: -; cdr3_nt: TGTGCCAGCAGCTTGCGGGGGAGCGGGAGCTCCTACAATGAGCAGTTCTTC; cdr3_aa: CASSLRGSGSSYNEQFF
j_call: TRBJ2-2; d_call: TRBD1; cdr3_length: 12; v_call: TRBV18; clone_size: -; cdr3_nt: TGTGCCAGCCAGGGACAGGCCGGGGAGCTGTTTTTT; cdr3_aa: CASQGQAGELFF
j_call: TRBJ2-7; d_call: -; cdr3_length: 15; v_call: TRBV5-4; clone_size: -; cdr3_nt: TGTGCCAGCAGCTCGCCCCGGGACTCAGCCTACGAGCAGTACTTC; cdr3_aa: CASSSPRDSAYEQYF
j_call: TRBJ1-1; d_call: TRBD1; cdr3_length: 15; v_call: TRBV25-1; clone_size: -; cdr3_nt: TGTGCCAGCAGGAGGGGCGACAGGGGGGGCACTGAAGCTTTCTTT; cdr3_aa: CASRRGDRGGTEAFF
j_call: TRBJ1-1; d_call: TRBD1; cdr3_length: 15; v_call: TRBV18; clone_size: -; cdr3_nt: TGTGCCAGCTCACCCACGGGACAGGGAATCGCTGAAGCTTTCTTT; cdr3_aa: CASSPTGQGIAEAFF
j_call: TRBJ2-7; d_call: -; cdr3_length: 12; v_call: TRBV9; clone_size: -; cdr3_nt: TGTGCCAGCAGCACGGGACAAAACGAGCAGTACTTC; cdr3_aa: CASSTGQNEQYF
j_call: TRBJ2-7; d_call: -; cdr3_length: 16; v_call: TRBV4-1; clone_size: -; cdr3_nt: TGCGCCAGCAGCCAAGTAATAGCGGAAAGCTCCTACGAGCAGTACTTC; cdr3_aa: CASSQVIAESSYEQYF
j_call: TRBJ1-1; d_call: -; cdr3_length: 16; v_call: TRBV28; clone_size: -; cdr3_nt: TGTGCCAGCAGTTCCGCGTGGGGGGGATCGAACACTGAAGCTTTCTTT; cdr3_aa: CASSSAWGGSNTEAFF
j_call: TRBJ2-1; d_call: TRBD2; cdr3_length: 13; v_call: TRBV9; clone_size: -; cdr3_nt: TGTGCCAGCAGCCCACTAGCGTCCAATGAGCAGTTCTTC; cdr3_aa: CASSPLASNEQFF
j_call: TRBJ1-2; d_call: TRBD1; cdr3_length: 15; v_call: TRBV11-2; clone_size: -; cdr3_nt: TGTGCCAGCAGCCTTCCCCGGGACAGGGGGCTAGGCTACACCTTC; cdr3_aa: CASSLPRDRGLGYTF
j_call: TRBJ1-4; d_call: TRBD1; cdr3_length: 14; v_call: TRBV5-1; clone_size: -; cdr3_nt: TGCGCCAGCAGCGTCGGGACAGGGACTGAAAAACTGTTTTTT; cdr3_aa: CASSVGTGTEKLFF
j_call: TRBJ2-2; d_call: -; cdr3_length: 14; v_call: TRBV5-4; clone_size: -; cdr3_nt: TGTGCCAGCAGCCCGGAACTCAACACCGGGGAGCTGTTTTTT; cdr3_aa: CASSPELNTGELFF
j_call: TRBJ2-5; d_call: TRBD2; cdr3_length: 14; v_call: TRBV4-1; clone_size: once; cdr3_nt: TGCGCCAGCAGCGGCGTTGGAGCGGGAGCGAGCCAGTACTTC; cdr3_aa: CASSGVGAGASQYF
j_call: TRBJ1-5; d_call: -; cdr3_length: 12; v_call: TRBV7-9; clone_size: -; cdr3_nt: TGTGCCAGCAGCTTTCCGAATCAGCCCCAGCATTTT; cdr3_aa: CASSFPNQPQHF
j_call: TRBJ2-7; d_call: -; cdr3_length: 13; v_call: TRBV27; clone_size: -; cdr3_nt: TGTGCCAGCAGTTTATACAACCTGGGGGAGCAGTACTTC; cdr3_aa: CASSLYNLGEQYF
j_call: TRBJ2-7; d_call: -; cdr3_length: 12; v_call: TRBV28; clone_size: -; cdr3_nt: TGTGCCAGCAGCGTAAACCACTACGAGCAGTACTTC; cdr3_aa: CASSVNHYEQYF
j_call: TRBJ2-3; d_call: TRBD2; cdr3_length: 15; v_call: TRBV30; clone_size: -; cdr3_nt: TGTGCCTCAACAATAGCGGGTGCTAGCACAGATACGCAGTATTTT; cdr3_aa: CASTIAGASTDTQYF
j_call: TRBJ2-3; d_call: TRBD2; cdr3_length: 17; v_call: TRBV2; clone_size: once; cdr3_nt: TGTGCCAGCAGTGAGCGGGGACTAGCGGGAGCGACAGATACGCAGTATTTT; cdr3_aa: CASSERGLAGATDTQYF
j_call: TRBJ2-2; d_call: TRBD1; cdr3_length: 14; v_call: TRBV2; clone_size: -; cdr3_nt: TGTGCCAGCAGACGGGACAGAACACTCGGGGAGCTGTTTTTT; cdr3_aa: CASRRDRTLGELFF
j_call: TRBJ1-5; d_call: -; cdr3_length: 16; v_call: TRBV4-3; clone_size: -; cdr3_nt: TGCGCCAGCAGCCCAGTTTTGGGGTTTAGCAATCAGCCCCAGCATTTT; cdr3_aa: CASSPVLGFSNQPQHF
j_call: TRBJ1-2; d_call: TRBD1; cdr3_length: 15; v_call: TRBV28; clone_size: -; cdr3_nt: TGTGCCAGCAGACTTAGACTAGACAGGGTCTATGGCTACACCTTC; cdr3_aa: CASRLRLDRVYGYTF
j_call: TRBJ1-6; d_call: TRBD1; cdr3_length: 15; v_call: TRBV27; clone_size: -; cdr3_nt: TGTGCCAGCAGTGGGGGACAGGGGAGGAATTCACCCCTCCACTTT; cdr3_aa: CASSGGQGRNSPLHF
j_call: TRBJ2-3; d_call: -; cdr3_length: 15; v_call: TRBV9; clone_size: few; cdr3_nt: TGTGCCAGCAGCGGAGGGGGTAGGGTAACAGATACGCAGTATTTT; cdr3_aa: CASSGGGRVTDTQYF
j_call: TRBJ1-2; d_call: -; cdr3_length: 14; v_call: TRBV6-6; clone_size: -; cdr3_nt: TGTGCCAGCAGTTACTCAGGGGTGGGCTATGGCTACACCTTC; cdr3_aa: CASSYSGVGYGYTF
j_call: TRBJ2-1; d_call: TRBD2; cdr3_length: 17; v_call: TRBV7-9; clone_size: -; cdr3_nt: TGTGCCAGCAGCTTAGCGCAAGGGACTAGTATCGCCAATGAGCAGTTCTTC; cdr3_aa: CASSLAQGTSIANEQFF
j_call: TRBJ2-5; d_call: TRBD1; cdr3_length: 13; v_call: TRBV18; clone_size: -; cdr3_nt: TGTGCCAGCTCACCCACAGGGGGACAGACCCAGTACTTC; cdr3_aa: CASSPTGGQTQYF
j_call: TRBJ1-5; d_call: -; cdr3_length: 14; v_call: TRBV28; clone_size: few; cdr3_nt: TGTGCCAGCACTTCTTACAGAAACAATCAGCCCCAGCATTTT; cdr3_aa: CASTSYRNNQPQHF